This T cell receptor beta chain was sequenced during a study of CDR3 diversity in severe acne. The CDR3 is 15 residues long. Trimming removed 0 bases at V and 7 bases at J, with 13 bases between. CDR1 is LNHDA and CDR2 is SQIVND in the germline V gene (reference sequence). TCRdb analysed the PCR reads with MiXCR anew, one entry per CDR3 protein. The sample lists roughly 81,000 distinct CDR3 sequences, around 50% seen once, with around 9.1% in the top ten. By sample fraction, this clonotype is medium-sized. The material sequenced was blood. The clonotype originates from a male donor in good health, serving as a control. The rearrangement links TRBV19 to TRBJ1-5; a weak D match, TRBD1 (5 bases). The CDR3 here is CASSIDLQGRQPQHF. The CDR3 DNA follows: TGTGCCAGTAGTATAGATCTGCAGGGAAGACAGCCCCAGCATTTT.